The 20 T cell receptor beta chains reported below all come from one sample, sequenced in a study of blood T cells in healthy people across ages. The use of a sample-barcoded 5' primer and a J-beta primer mix characterized a second PCR of about 7 to 12 cycles. MiXCR, applied by TCRdb to the 5' RACE reads, yields one record per CDR3 protein. Among approximately 1,100,000 distinct CDR3 sequences listed, 35% to 55% were seen once. What was sequenced was blood. The receptors here all came from a woman aged 55-70 years in good health.

To note about this clonotype: Germline is not matched at one junction end, which may reflect a read error. This sequence joins TRBV6-5 and TRBJ1-5; the match to TRBD1 covers 7 bases. Germline CDR1 is MNHEY and CDR2 is SVGAGI. The CDR3 runs to 16 residues. This chain's CDR3 is CASSYSTGAGKQPQHF. CDR3 DNA sequence: TGTGCCAGCAGTTACTCCACAGGGGCAGGCAAGCAGCCCCAGCATTTT.

The gene calls are TRBV4-1 and TRBJ2-1, with a possible D match to TRBD1 (5 bases). The germline CDR1 and CDR2 sequences are MGHRA and YSYEKL. The CDR3 loop spans 13 amino acids. V shed 4 bases and J shed 6 bases, with 10 bases lying between them. CDR3 region: CASSRDSLNEQFF. CDR3 DNA sequence: TGCGCCAGCAGCCGAGACAGCCTCAATGAGCAGTTCTTC.

This chain links TRBV5-1 with TRBJ1-2, with D unresolved. The V and J ends lost 0 bases and 8 bases respectively, with 11 bases between them. Germline lookup yields CDR1 SGHRS and CDR2 YFSETQ. CDR3 length: 13 residues. The CDR3 DNA reads TGCGCCAGCAGCTTGGACATAGGAGGCGGCTACACCTTC. Translating it yields CASSLDIGGGYTF.

The V call is TRBV25-1, the J call TRBJ1-2; 9 bases are a match to TRBD1. The CDR3 loop spans 16 amino acids. The junction had 9 bases not matched to a gene; V was cut back by 2 bases and J by 5 bases. The germline CDR1 and CDR2 sequences are MGHDK and SYGVNS. CDR3 in amino acids: CASSEISGTGLYGYTF. Here the CDR3 DNA reads TGTGCCAGCAGTGAAATCTCCGGGACAGGGCTTTATGGCTACACCTTC.

The chain links TRBV7-6 to TRBJ2-3; no firm D call. In germline, CDR1 is SGHVS, CDR2 FNYEAQ. CDR3 length equals 14 residues. V was shortened by 3 bases and J by 9 bases, with 16 bases between the two germline ends. The CDR3 coding sequence is TGTGCCAGCAGCTTTGGCCTGACGGGTGACACGCAGTATTTT. It yields the protein CASSFGLTGDTQYF.

This clonotype has just a few counts. The V and J genes are TRBV7-3 and TRBJ2-4; 8 bases fit TRBD1. Losses at the gene ends were 0 bases for V and 5 bases for J; bases not matched to a gene: 6. The CDR3 has 16 residues. CDR1 is SGHTA and CDR2 is FQGTGA in the germline V gene. CDR3 bases: TGTGCCAGCAGCTTAACGCAGGGGGCGGACCAAAACATTCAGTACTTC. This encodes CASSLTQGADQNIQYF.

This chain connects TRBV3-1 to TRBJ2-2, with D possibly TRBD2 on 6 matching bases. With 0 bases removed from V and 6 bases from J, the gap between germline ends came to 14 bases. CDR1 LGHDT and CDR2 YNNKEL come from the germline V gene (reference sequence). CDR3 length equals 16 residues. CDR3 residues: CASSQDAGRRAGELFF. The DNA of the CDR3 is TGTGCCAGCAGCCAAGATGCGGGACGTCGAGCCGGGGAGCTGTTTTTT.

This CDR3 reads CASSYSGIGLAGGPDEQYF. CDR3 coding DNA: TGTGCCAGCAGTTACTCAGGGATTGGACTAGCGGGAGGGCCCGACGAGCAGTACTTC. This chain connects TRBV6-5 to TRBJ2-7; 15 bases agree with TRBD2. CDR3 length: 19 amino acids. V lost 0 bases to trimming and J lost 5 bases; unmatched junction nucleotides: 11. Per the germline V gene, CDR1 is MNHEY and CDR2 is SVGAGI.

The chain recombines TRBV5-1 with TRBJ2-1; maybe TRBD1 (5 bases). CDR3 length: 14 amino acids. The V gene's germline CDR1 is SGHRS and CDR2 YFSETQ. The V end was cut by 4 bases, the J end by 15 bases, with 23 bases between. This chain's CDR3 is CASSEPRQLTSLFF. CDR3 nucleotide sequence: TGCGCCAGCAGCGAGCCTAGACAGCTCACCAGCCTGTTCTTC.

This rearrangement joins TRBV9 to TRBJ1-6; 8 positions agree with TRBD1. J gave up 9 bases and V 3 bases, and 8 bases lay outside the gene matches. The CDR3 has 15 residues. Germline V gives CDR1 SGDLS, CDR2 YYNGEE. The CDR3 DNA reads as TGTGCCAGCAGCGACCGACAGGGGCGGAGTTCACCCCTCCACTTT. This sequence encodes CASSDRQGRSSPLHF.

The chain has TRBV7-6 and TRBJ2-1; 7 nucleotides agree with TRBD1. In germline, CDR1 is SGHVS, CDR2 FNYEAQ. Unmatched junction bases numbered 9, after V lost 5 bases and J lost 5 bases. The CDR3 totals 15 residues. The CDR3 region is CASSKTDREDNEQFF. In nucleotides, the CDR3 is TGTGCCAGCAGCAAGACCGACAGGGAAGACAATGAGCAGTTCTTC.

The chain employs TRBV9 and TRBJ2-5, with D possibly being TRBD1 or TRBD2 (6 bases each). There are 13 residues in the CDR3. Germline V CDR1 and CDR2: SGDLS, YYNGEE. The germline V and J ends were trimmed by 8 bases and 11 bases, with 22 bases remaining between them. This CDR3 is CASGGGHGSPQYF. The CDR3 region has the DNA TGTGCCAGTGGGGGCGGGCACGGGAGTCCGCAGTACTTC.

The genes are TRBV6-6 and TRBJ2-5; TRBD2 agrees at 7 bases. CDR1 and CDR2 from the germline V gene are MNHNY and SVGAGI (reference sequence). The CDR3 is 17 amino acids. V dropped 0 bases and J dropped 1; count of bases not matched to a gene: 8. The CDR3, as DNA: TGTGCCAGCAGTTACTCGCTTGCGGGAGCGATCCAAGAGACCCAGTACTTC. Residues: CASSYSLAGAIQETQYF.

This chain links TRBV7-9 with TRBJ1-1; the D gene is possibly TRBD1 (5 bases). V was trimmed by 4 bases and J by 1 base, leaving 19 bases between them. This CDR3 spans 17 amino acids. Per the germline V gene, CDR1 is SEHNR and CDR2 is FQNEAQ (reference sequence). The DNA for the CDR3 is TGTGCCAGCAGCTCCGGGGCCGGGAGCCATGGGAACACTGAAGCTTTCTTT. Translated: CASSSGAGSHGNTEAFF.

Points on this clonotype: One junction end disagrees with the germline gene, perhaps due to a read error. The chain recombines TRBV20-1 with TRBJ2-1; 8 bases align to TRBD2. CDR3 length: 14 amino acids. The germline V gene has CDR1 DFQATT and CDR2 SNEGSKA (reference sequence). Written as DNA, the CDR3 is TGCAGTGCTGAGAGCGGGAGATCCTGCAATGAGCAGTTCTTC. It encodes CSAESGRSCNEQFF.

This rearrangement joins TRBV27 to TRBJ1-5; D possibly corresponds to TRBD1 (6 bases). Trimming cost V 6 bases and J 4 bases, with 13 bases left between them. Per germline, CDR1 MNHEY and CDR2 SMNVEV (reference sequence). The CDR3 is made up of 14 amino acids. CDR3 sequence reads: CASRTRDNNQPQHF. CDR3 DNA sequence: TGTGCCAGCAGGACCCGGGACAATAATCAGCCCCAGCATTTT.

This chain connects TRBV28 to TRBJ1-3, with D possibly TRBD1 on 5 matching bases. Germline loops: CDR1 MDHEN, CDR2 SYDVKM. This CDR3 has 13 residues. The V end was cut by 6 bases, the J end by 7 bases, with 13 bases between. This CDR3 reads CASREQGVNTIYF. The CDR3 DNA sequence: TGTGCCAGCAGAGAGCAGGGCGTTAACACCATATATTTT.

The genes are TRBV12-3 or TRBV12-4 and TRBJ1-1; D uncertain. The V and J ends lost 5 bases and 5 bases respectively, with 12 bases between them. The CDR3 runs to 13 residues. The CDR3 bases are TGTGCCAGCAGTGTATTCCCGGGAACTGAAGCTTTCTTT. This translates into CASSVFPGTEAFF.

In DNA, the CDR3 is TGTGCCAGCAGCTTTGCCCCAGGGTCTCGCGAGCAGTACTTC. It specifies CASSFAPGSREQYF. The V gene is TRBV7-6, the J gene TRBJ2-4; TRBD1 is a possible D gene (5 bases). The J call is in doubt because the DNA end fits TRBJ2-7 better. The CDR3 runs 14 residues. Germline V CDR1 and CDR2: SGHVS, FNYEAQ.

This clonotype was recorded a few times. The chain couples TRBV10-3 to TRBJ1-1; no firm D call. This CDR3 has 11 residues. Trimming pared 6 bases from V and 9 bases from J, leaving 11 bases between. Per germline, CDR1 ENHRY and CDR2 SYGVKD. The CDR3 coding sequence is TGTGCCATCAGACAGACTGACAAAGCTTTCTTT. It encodes CAIRQTDKAFF.